This T cell receptor (beta chain) emerged from a study of OX40 agonist ivuxolimab in advanced cancers. Looking at the study overall: One patient with hepatocellular carcinoma and two with cutaneous melanoma, three in all, had partial responses.

Germline loops: CDR1 PRHDT, CDR2 FYEKMQ (reference sequence). CDR3 length: 14 amino acids. V was clipped by 4 bases and J by 7 bases, with 14 bases between them. Generated by immunoSEQ multiplex PCR, the TCRdb table keeps only in-frame clones and is missing some. Of tens of thousands of clones in the sample, about nine tenths were seen once. The receptor was isolated from an adult with an advanced solid tumor such as melanoma, head and neck, liver or kidney cancer. Here the sequenced sample was CD4+ or CD8+ T cells sorted from blood, taken in a trial of the OX40 agonist ivuxolimab. The V call is TRBV13, the J call TRBJ2-1; the D call may be TRBD1 or TRBD2 (5 bases each). DNA for the CDR3: TGTGCCAGCAGCTCCGGGACGGAAGTTAATGAGCAGTTCTTC. Its protein is CASSSGTEVNEQFF.